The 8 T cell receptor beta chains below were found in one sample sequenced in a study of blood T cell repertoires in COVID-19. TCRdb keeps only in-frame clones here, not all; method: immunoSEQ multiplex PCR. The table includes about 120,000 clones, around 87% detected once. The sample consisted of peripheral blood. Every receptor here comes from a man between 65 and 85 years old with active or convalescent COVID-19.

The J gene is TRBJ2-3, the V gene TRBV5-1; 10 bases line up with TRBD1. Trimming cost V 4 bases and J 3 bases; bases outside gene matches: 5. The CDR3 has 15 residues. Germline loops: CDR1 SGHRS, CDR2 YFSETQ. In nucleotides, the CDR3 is TGCGCCAGCAGCCCGGGACAGGGGAGGACAGATACGCAGTATTTT. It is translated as CASSPGQGRTDTQYF.

CDR3 sequence reads: CASAGRPYNEQFF. The DNA of the CDR3 is TGTGCCAGCGCAGGGCGACCCTACAATGAGCAGTTCTTC. The genes are TRBV2 and TRBJ2-1, with D maybe TRBD1 (5 bases). The V gene lost 8 bases and the J gene lost 2 bases, with 10 bases spanning the gap. Germline V gene data show CDR1 as SNHLY and CDR2 as FYNNEI. This CDR3 is built from 13 residues.

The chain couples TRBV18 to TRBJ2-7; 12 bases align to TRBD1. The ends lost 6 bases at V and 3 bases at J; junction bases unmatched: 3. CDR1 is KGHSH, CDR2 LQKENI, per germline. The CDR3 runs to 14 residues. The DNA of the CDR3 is TGTGCCAGCTCGGGACAGGGGGCGGGCTACGAGCAGTACTTC. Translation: CASSGQGAGYEQYF. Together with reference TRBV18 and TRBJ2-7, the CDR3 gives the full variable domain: NAGVMQNPRHLVRRRGQEARLRCSPMKGHSHVYWYRQLPEEGLKFMVYLQKENIIDESGMPKERFSAEFPKEGPSILRIQQVVRGDSAAYFCASSGQGAGYEQYFGPGTRLTVT.

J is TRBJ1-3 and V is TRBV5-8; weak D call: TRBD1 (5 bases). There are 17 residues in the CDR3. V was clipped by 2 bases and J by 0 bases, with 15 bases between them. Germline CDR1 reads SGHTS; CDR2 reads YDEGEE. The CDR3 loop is CASSLLGLFFSGNTIYF. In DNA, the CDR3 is TGTGCCAGCAGCTTATTGGGACTGTTCTTCTCTGGAAACACCATATATTTT.

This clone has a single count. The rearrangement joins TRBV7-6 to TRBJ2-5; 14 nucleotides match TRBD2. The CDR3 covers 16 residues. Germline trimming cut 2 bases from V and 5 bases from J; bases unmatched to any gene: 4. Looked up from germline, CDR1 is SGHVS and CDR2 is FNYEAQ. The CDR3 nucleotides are TGTGCCAGCAGCTTAACGGGACTAGCGGGAGTTGAGACCCAGTACTTC. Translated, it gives CASSLTGLAGVETQYF.

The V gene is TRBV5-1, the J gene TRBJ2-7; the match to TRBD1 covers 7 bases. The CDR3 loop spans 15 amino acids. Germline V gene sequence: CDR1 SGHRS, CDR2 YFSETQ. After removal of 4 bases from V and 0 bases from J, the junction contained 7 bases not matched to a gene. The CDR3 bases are TGCGCCAGCAGCCCGGGACAGCCGACCTCCTACGAGCAGTACTTC. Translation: CASSPGQPTSYEQYF.

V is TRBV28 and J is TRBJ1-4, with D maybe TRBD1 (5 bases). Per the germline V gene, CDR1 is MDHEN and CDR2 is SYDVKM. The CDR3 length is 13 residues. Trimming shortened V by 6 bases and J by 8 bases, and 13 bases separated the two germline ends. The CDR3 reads CASSSRQKEKLFF. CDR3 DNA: TGTGCCAGCAGCTCCCGACAGAAGGAAAAACTGTTTTTT. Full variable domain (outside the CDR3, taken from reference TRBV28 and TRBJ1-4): DVKVTQSSRYLVKRTGEKVFLECVQDMDHENMFWYRQDPGLGLRLIYFSYDVKMKEKGDIPEGYSVSREKKERFSLILESASTNQTSMYLCASSSRQKEKLFFGSGTQLSVL.

The CDR3 here is CASSSGTHGYTF. The CDR3 DNA follows: TGTGCCAGCAGTTCGGGAACACATGGCTACACCTTC. J is TRBJ1-2 and V is TRBV27; D gene unclear. The CDR3 sequence is 12 residues long. The V gene lost 4 bases and the J gene lost 6 bases, with 9 bases spanning the gap. CDR1 is MNHEY, CDR2 SMNVEV, per germline (reference sequence).